What follows are 29 T cell receptor beta chains derived from one specimen sequenced in a study of blood T cell repertoires in COVID-19. Only in-frame clones appear in the TCRdb table, and some are missing; sequencing was by immunoSEQ multiplex PCR. The table has about 200,000 clones, around 82% seen once; the top ten hold more than 7%. The sequencing sample was made of peripheral blood. Source of these receptors: a woman aged 65 to 85 with acute or convalescent COVID-19.

This clone was detected a few times. V is TRBV15 and J is TRBJ2-5; no definite D call. Germline V CDR1 and CDR2: LNHNV, YYDKDF (reference sequence). With 0 bases removed from V and 1 base from J, the gap between germline ends came to 6 bases. This CDR3 is built from 14 residues. In nucleotides, the CDR3 is TGTGCCACCAGCAGAGACATCGGCCAAGAGACCCAGTACTTC. Its protein is CATSRDIGQETQYF.

V gene TRBV12-3 or TRBV12-4 combines with J gene TRBJ2-3; D remains ambiguous. V dropped 5 bases and J dropped 2 bases, with 5 bases sitting between them. This CDR3 is built from 12 residues. The DNA for the CDR3 is TGTGCCAGCAGTGACAACACAGATACGCAGTATTTT. Protein: CASSDNTDTQYF.

The table lists this clone with a few counts. The genes are TRBV10-3 and TRBJ1-1; D is unresolved. Germline V gene data show CDR1 as ENHRY and CDR2 as SYGVKD. With 7 bases removed from V and 3 bases from J, the gap between germline ends came to 12 bases. The CDR3 totals 13 residues. The CDR3 DNA is TGTGCCATCACGAGAACCGGGGACACTGAAGCTTTCTTT. It translates to CAITRTGDTEAFF.

This clone was observed once. The chain recombines TRBV12-3 or TRBV12-4 with TRBJ1-1; D gene ambiguous. V was shortened by 3 bases and J by 10 bases, with 12 bases between the two germline ends. The length of the CDR3 is 12 residues. The CDR3 spells CASSLAPPRAFF. The CDR3 DNA reads as TGTGCCAGCAGTTTGGCCCCCCCCCGAGCTTTCTTT.

This clone was counted a few times. The same CDR3 is also encoded by other DNA sequences in this sample. The rearrangement links TRBV2 to TRBJ1-5; TRBD1 matches 7 bases. The CDR3 extends over 15 amino acids. Germline V gene lookup returns CDR1 SNHLY and CDR2 FYNNEI. With V trimmed by 4 bases and J by 4 bases, 7 bases remained unmatched. In DNA form, the CDR3 reads TGTGCCAGCAGTGGACAGGGAGGAGGGAATCAGCCCCAGCATTTT. Amino acids: CASSGQGGGNQPQHF.

This clone showed up just a few times. Additional DNA sequences in this sample encode the identical CDR3. The chain uses TRBV29-1 and TRBJ2-2; TRBD1 might be the D (5 bases). Germline V gene data show CDR1 as SQVTM and CDR2 as ANQGSEA. The CDR3 extends over 12 amino acids. The V end was cut by 6 bases, the J end by 3 bases, with 8 bases between. The CDR3 DNA is TGCAGCGTCGCCAGGGACACCGGGGAGCTGTTTTTT. Its protein is CSVARDTGELFF.

The chain joins TRBV5-1 to TRBJ1-1; D is ambiguous. Germline CDR1 reads SGHRS; CDR2 reads YFSETQ. Between the trimmed V and J ends, which lost 4 bases and 5 bases, there was a span of 12 bases. This CDR3 contains 13 residues. CDR3 residues: CASSINAATEAFF. The CDR3 DNA reads as TGCGCCAGCAGCATTAATGCGGCAACTGAAGCTTTCTTT.

CDR3 sequence (DNA): TGTGCCACCAGCGACCACAGGACCTGGGTTGGCTACACCTTC. Its protein product is CATSDHRTWVGYTF. V usage is TRBV15 and J usage is TRBJ1-2, with D possibly being TRBD1 (5 bases). The CDR3 has 14 amino acids. Looked up from germline, CDR1 is LNHNV and CDR2 is YYDKDF (reference sequence). V was cut by 5 bases and J by 7 bases, with 17 bases left in between.

The chain recombines TRBV11-2 with TRBJ1-2, with a possible D match to TRBD1 (6 bases). Trimming pared 5 bases from V and 7 bases from J, leaving 14 bases between. The CDR3 runs 13 residues. Germline V gene data show CDR1 as SGHAT and CDR2 as FQNNGV. The CDR3 DNA sequence: TGTGCCAGCAGCCCCTACAGGGAAGGTGGCTACACCTTC. The encoded protein is CASSPYREGGYTF.

The rearrangement joins TRBV9 to TRBJ2-3; 7 bases align to TRBD2. CDR3 size: 16 residues. Germline V gives CDR1 SGDLS, CDR2 YYNGEE. The J segment lost 2 bases and the V segment lost 0 bases, leaving 6 bases of the junction unmatched. CDR3 in amino acids: CASSVGLAAFTDTQYF. DNA for the CDR3: TGTGCCAGCAGCGTAGGGCTAGCGGCTTTCACAGATACGCAGTATTTT.

The rearrangement joins TRBV6-5 to TRBJ2-3; TRBD2 agrees at 9 bases. The ends lost 2 bases at V and 6 bases at J; junction bases unmatched: 3. Germline CDR1 MNHEY, CDR2 SVGAGI. The CDR3 spans 14 residues. CDR3 in amino acids: CASSYKLAGDTQYF. The CDR3 DNA follows: TGTGCCAGCAGTTACAAGCTAGCGGGGGATACGCAGTATTTT.

This clone showed up just once. The rearrangement joins TRBV10-3 to TRBJ2-1; TRBD1 aligns across 10 bases. There are 16 residues in the CDR3. With V trimmed by 3 bases and J by 4 bases, 6 bases remained unmatched. Germline V lookup: CDR1 ENHRY, CDR2 SYGVKD. The CDR3 nucleotides are TGTGCCATCAGTGATTCCGGGACAGGGGCTTACAATGAGCAGTTCTTC. It yields the protein CAISDSGTGAYNEQFF.

The gene calls are TRBV24-1 and TRBJ2-1, with 9 bases lining up with TRBD1. The CDR3 spans 16 residues. Germline trimming cut 3 bases from V and 5 bases from J; bases unmatched to any gene: 7. The germline CDR1 and CDR2 sequences are KGHDR and SFDVKD. The CDR3 sequence is CATSDPGTGHDNEQFF. For the CDR3, the DNA is TGTGCCACCAGTGATCCCGGGACAGGGCATGACAATGAGCAGTTCTTC.

V and J are TRBV5-1 and TRBJ2-5; 9 nucleotides match TRBD2. Losses at the gene ends were 2 bases for V and 3 bases for J; bases not matched to a gene: 2. The CDR3 extends over 14 amino acids. The germline CDR1 and CDR2 sequences are SGHRS and YFSETQ. The DNA of the CDR3 is TGCGCCAGCAGCTTTAGCGGGAGAGAAGAGACCCAGTACTTC. It encodes CASSFSGREETQYF.

This clone was observed many times. The CDR3 region has the DNA TGTGCCTGGCGACCAGGGGGCGATCCCTTTGGCTACACCTTC. This sequence encodes CAWRPGGDPFGYTF. The chain uses TRBV30 and TRBJ1-2, with 8 bases fitting TRBD1. Trimming took 5 bases from V and 7 from J; bases not matched to a gene: 12. Germline V CDR1 and CDR2: GTSNPN, SVGIG (reference sequence). The CDR3 runs 14 residues. The variable domain in full, with the rest retrieved from reference TRBV30 and TRBJ1-2, is SQTIHQWPATLVQPVGSPLSLECTVEGTSNPNLYWYRQAAGRGLQLLFYSVGIGQISSEVPQNLSASRPQDRQFILSSKKLLLSDSGFYLCAWRPGGDPFGYTFGSGTRLTVV.

Details on this clone: At the DNA level, this CDR3 is encoded by other sequences in the same sample as well. V gene TRBV9 combines with J gene TRBJ2-3, with 8 bases that match TRBD2. Germline trimming cut 2 bases from V and 4 bases from J; bases unmatched to any gene: 3. Germline V CDR1 and CDR2: SGDLS, YYNGEE. The CDR3 is made up of 14 amino acids. The CDR3 spells CASSVGGASDTQYF. CDR3 DNA sequence: TGTGCCAGCAGCGTCGGGGGGGCCTCAGATACGCAGTATTTT.

The gene calls are TRBV14 and TRBJ1-1; D is possibly TRBD1 (5 bases). Germline lookup yields CDR1 SGHDN and CDR2 FVKESK. The CDR3 covers 13 residues. The germline V and J ends were trimmed by 4 bases and 10 bases, with 16 bases remaining between them. In nucleotides, the CDR3 is TGTGCCAGCAGCCTCGCTGGGGGAGGATCAGCTTTCTTT. The encoded protein is CASSLAGGGSAFF. Filled out from reference TRBV14 and TRBJ1-1, the complete variable domain reads EAGVTQFPSHSVIEKGQTVTLRCDPISGHDNLYWYRRVMGKEIKFLLHFVKESKQDESGMPNNRFLAERTGGTYSTLKVQPAELEDSGVYFCASSLAGGGSAFFGQGTRLTVV.

This chain uses TRBV5-1 with TRBJ2-2; weak D call: TRBD2 (6 bases). The CDR3 extends over 15 amino acids. Germline loops: CDR1 SGHRS, CDR2 YFSETQ. Trimming took 0 bases from V and 13 from J, leaving 19 bases between them. CDR3 protein: CASSLEGAGGARLFF. The CDR3 region has the DNA TGCGCCAGCAGCTTGGAAGGGGCAGGAGGGGCCCGGCTGTTTTTT. The full variable domain, in which reference TRBV5-1 and TRBJ2-2 provide the parts outside the CDR3, is KAGVTQTPRYLIKTRGQQVTLSCSPISGHRSVSWYQQTPGQGLQFLFEYFSETQRNKGNFPGRFSGRQFSNSRSEMNVSTLELGDSALYLCASSLEGAGGARLFFGEGSRLTVL.

This clone was found many times. In DNA, the CDR3 is TGTGCCAGCAGTGAAAGGACAGGGGACACTGAAGCTTTCTTT. It codes for CASSERTGDTEAFF. This chain uses TRBV2 with TRBJ1-1; TRBD1 matches at 9 bases. The CDR3 spans 14 residues. Germline V gene data show CDR1 as SNHLY and CDR2 as FYNNEI. After removal of 2 bases from V and 3 bases from J, the junction contained 1 base not matched to a gene.

This clone was seen repeatedly, ten times or more. The V call is TRBV6-1, the J call TRBJ1-3, with 7 bases identical to TRBD1. After removal of 3 bases from V and 0 bases from J, the junction contained 5 bases not matched to a gene. CDR3 length: 16 amino acids. CDR1 is MNHNS and CDR2 is SASEGT in the germline V gene. The CDR3 sequence: CASSEHRGSSGNTIYF. For the CDR3, the DNA is TGTGCCAGCAGTGAGCACAGGGGTAGCTCTGGAAACACCATATATTTT.

The chain combines TRBV27 with TRBJ2-7, with a tentative D call TRBD2 (6 bases). CDR1 is MNHEY, CDR2 SMNVEV, per germline (reference sequence). Trimming pared 9 bases from V and 4 bases from J, leaving 13 bases between. This CDR3 region has 12 residues. The CDR3 sequence: CASMGGGYEQYF. The CDR3 DNA follows: TGTGCCAGTATGGGTGGGGGGTACGAGCAGTACTTC.

The CDR3 nucleotides are TGTGCCAGCAGTCCCGGATCCGGGGGAACCTACGAGCAGTACGTC. Translating gives CASSPGSGGTYEQYV. The V call is TRBV28, the J call TRBJ2-7, with D perhaps TRBD2 (6 bases). The V gene's germline CDR1 is MDHEN and CDR2 SYDVKM. CDR3 length: 15 residues. The V and J ends lost 5 bases and 2 bases respectively, with 16 bases between them.

The count of this clone is one. This chain joins TRBV6-6 and TRBJ2-2; 8 bases map to TRBD1. The junction had 9 bases not matched to a gene; V was cut back by 5 bases and J by 4 bases. The CDR3 runs to 16 residues. CDR1 is MNHNY and CDR2 is SVGAGI in the germline V gene (reference sequence). CDR3 DNA sequence: TGTGCCAGCAGTCGACCCTGGACAGGGATCACCGGGGAGCTGTTTTTT. It specifies CASSRPWTGITGELFF.

The genes are TRBV6-1 and TRBJ1-5; D is unresolved. Per germline, CDR1 MNHNS and CDR2 SASEGT. CDR3 length equals 15 residues. Trimming removed 2 bases at V and 4 bases at J, with 12 bases between. DNA of the CDR3: TGTGCCAGCAGTGAATGGCGGGGTTCAAATCAGCCCCAGCATTTT. Its protein is CASSEWRGSNQPQHF.

The chain links TRBV7-2 to TRBJ2-7; the match to TRBD1 covers 8 bases. V gave up 3 bases and J gave up 3 bases; unmatched junction bases: 4. The CDR3 consists of 14 residues. In germline, CDR1 is SGHTA, CDR2 FQGNSA. For the CDR3, the DNA is TGTGCCAGCAGCTTCGACAGGGGAGACTACGAGCAGTACTTC. As protein: CASSFDRGDYEQYF.

This chain links TRBV7-2 with TRBJ2-7; D is ambiguous. Trimming took 0 bases from V and 1 from J, leaving 13 bases between them. CDR3 length equals 16 residues. Germline CDR1 reads SGHTA; CDR2 reads FQGNSA. The CDR3 DNA is TGTGCCAGCAGCTTAGCGGGTCAAAGGAGATCCTACGAGCAGTACTTC. Amino acid sequence: CASSLAGQRRSYEQYF.

The chain has TRBV11-2 and TRBJ1-3, with no clear D. V lost 5 bases and J lost 2, with 13 bases in between. The CDR3 runs to 15 residues. CDR1 and CDR2 (germline): SGHAT, FQNNGV. This chain's CDR3 is CASSPRRGPGNTIYF. Written as DNA, the CDR3 is TGTGCCAGCAGCCCCCGCCGCGGCCCTGGAAACACCATATATTTT. The variable domain in full, completed from reference TRBV11-2 and TRBJ1-3, reads EAGVAQSPRYKIIEKRQSVAFWCNPISGHATLYWYQQILGQGPKLLIQFQNNGVVDDSQLPKDRFSAERLKGVDSTLKIQPAKLEDSAVYLCASSPRRGPGNTIYFGEGSWLTVV.

The genes are TRBV13 and TRBJ2-2, with 7 bases that match TRBD1. CDR1 is PRHDT and CDR2 is FYEKMQ in the germline V gene (reference sequence). Trimming removed 0 bases from V and 5 bases from J; junction bases left unmatched: 3. The CDR3 is made up of 15 amino acids. The CDR3 loop reads CASSLGDRVTGELFF. In DNA, the CDR3 is TGTGCCAGCAGCTTAGGAGACAGGGTGACCGGGGAGCTGTTTTTT.

This sequence joins TRBV9 and TRBJ2-5; D gene ambiguous. Germline V gene data show CDR1 as SGDLS and CDR2 as YYNGEE. Trimming pared 0 bases from V and 5 bases from J, leaving 17 bases between. CDR3 length: 16 residues. The DNA for the CDR3 is TGTGCCAGCAGCGTAGAAGGAGCCTTGAGTGGGGAGACCCAGTACTTC. It encodes CASSVEGALSGETQYF.